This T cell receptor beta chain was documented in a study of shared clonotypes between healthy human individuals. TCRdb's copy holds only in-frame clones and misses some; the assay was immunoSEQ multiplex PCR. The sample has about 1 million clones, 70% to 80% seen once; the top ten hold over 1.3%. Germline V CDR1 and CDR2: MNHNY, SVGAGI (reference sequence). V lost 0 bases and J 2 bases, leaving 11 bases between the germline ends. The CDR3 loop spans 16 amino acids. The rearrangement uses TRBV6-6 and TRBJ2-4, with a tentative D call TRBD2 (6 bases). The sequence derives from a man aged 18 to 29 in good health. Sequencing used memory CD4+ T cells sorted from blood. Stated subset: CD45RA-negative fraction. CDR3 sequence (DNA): TGTGCCAGCAGTTACTCGCGGGAAGGGTCCAAAAACATTCAGTACTTC. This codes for CASSYSREGSKNIQYF.